This entry concerns a single T cell receptor beta chain. The data stem from a study of chemoradiotherapy in HPV16-positive cancers. The CDR3 runs 14 residues. Germline V lookup: CDR1 SGHTA, CDR2 FQGNSA. With 1 base removed from V and 1 base from J, the gap between germline ends came to 6 bases. The table came from immunoSEQ multiplex PCR; TCRdb's copy has only in-frame clones and leaves some out. Of 7,000 or so clones in the sample, 71% are singletons; the top ten hold 4.5% to 6%. The source is a human donor with HPV-associated anogenital cancer. Sequenced material: tumor tissue, taken from a patient who underwent chemoradiotherapy. V usage is TRBV7-2 and J usage is TRBJ2-3; D is uncertain. CDR3 DNA sequence: TGTGCCAGCAGCTTAGGCCCGCGCACAGATACGCAGTATTTT. Translation: CASSLGPRTDTQYF.